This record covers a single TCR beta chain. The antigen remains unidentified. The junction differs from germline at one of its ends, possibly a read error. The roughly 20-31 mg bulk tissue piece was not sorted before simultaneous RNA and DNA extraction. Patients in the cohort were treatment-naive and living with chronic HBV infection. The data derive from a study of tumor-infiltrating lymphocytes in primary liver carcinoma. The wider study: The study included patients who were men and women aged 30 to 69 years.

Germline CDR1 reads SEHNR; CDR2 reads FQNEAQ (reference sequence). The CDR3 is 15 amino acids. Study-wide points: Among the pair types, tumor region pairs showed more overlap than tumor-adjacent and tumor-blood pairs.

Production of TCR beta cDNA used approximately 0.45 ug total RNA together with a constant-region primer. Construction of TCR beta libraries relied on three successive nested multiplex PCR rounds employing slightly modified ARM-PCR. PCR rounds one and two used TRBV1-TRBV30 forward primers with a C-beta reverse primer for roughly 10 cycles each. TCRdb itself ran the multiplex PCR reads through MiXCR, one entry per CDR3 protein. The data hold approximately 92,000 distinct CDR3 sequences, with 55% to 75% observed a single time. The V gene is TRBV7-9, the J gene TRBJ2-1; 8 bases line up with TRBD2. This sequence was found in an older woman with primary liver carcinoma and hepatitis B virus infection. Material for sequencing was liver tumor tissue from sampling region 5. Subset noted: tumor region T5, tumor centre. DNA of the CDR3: TGTGTCAGCAGCCCCAGCGGGAGAACGTACAATGAGCAGTTCTTC. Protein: CVSSPSGRTYNEQFF.